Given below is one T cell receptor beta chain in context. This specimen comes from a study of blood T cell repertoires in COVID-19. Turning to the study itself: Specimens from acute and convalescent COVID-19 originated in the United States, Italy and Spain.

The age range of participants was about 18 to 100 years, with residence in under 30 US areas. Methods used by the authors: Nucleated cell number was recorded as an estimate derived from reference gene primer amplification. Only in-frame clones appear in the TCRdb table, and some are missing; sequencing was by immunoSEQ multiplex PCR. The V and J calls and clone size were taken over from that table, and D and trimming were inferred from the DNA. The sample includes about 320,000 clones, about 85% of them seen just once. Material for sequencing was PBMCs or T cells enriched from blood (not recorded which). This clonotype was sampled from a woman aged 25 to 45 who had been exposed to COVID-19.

Here the CDR3 reads CASALERGTYEQYF. The CDR3 bases are TGTGCCAGCGCCCTAGAGCGGGGAACCTACGAGCAGTACTTC. The rearrangement joins TRBV2 to TRBJ2-7; 7 positions agree with TRBD2. This CDR3 region has 14 residues. The germline CDR1 and CDR2 sequences are SNHLY and FYNNEI. The junction had 9 bases not matched to a gene; V was cut back by 8 bases and J by 2 bases. Filled out from reference TRBV2 and TRBJ2-7, the complete variable domain reads EPEVTQTPSHQVTQMGQEVILRCVPISNHLYFYWYRQILGQKVEFLVSFYNNEISEKSEIFDDQFSVERPDGSNFTLKIRSTKLEDSAMYFCASALERGTYEQYFGPGTRLTVT.